What follows is one TCR beta chain and its context. Its recognized antigen is unknown. Base qualities are not recorded, but no much larger clone differs from it by a single base. The source of the sample is a study of regulatory T cells in long-lasting Graves disease (dated by TCRdb to the early 2020s). As for the study more broadly: Persistent Graves' disease meant more than 5 years of antithyroid drug treatment with TSH receptor autoantibodies that stayed positive. Peripheral blood TCR sequencing and RNA sequencing compared persistent Graves' disease patients with newly diagnosed Graves' disease patients. The study took place in China and was registered as a clinical trial. A total of around 33 samples underwent TCR sequencing, from about 13 patients with persistent Graves' disease and 20 or so patients with newly diagnosed Graves' disease. In the clinical cohort, patients with persistent Graves' disease had used antithyroid drugs for an average of around ten years. What the study reported, not specific to this receptor: The authors noted that the small sample size was a limitation that may lower accuracy. Sequencing and analysis were restricted to the TCR beta chain. TRBV28, TRBJ1-2 and TRBJ2-5 were preferentially used in persistent disease, while TRBV20-1 and TRBJ2-1 were favored in newly diagnosed disease. Only peripheral blood was studied, because thyroid tissue, the primary lesion, was inaccessible. More public clonotypes were shared among persistent patients (around 2,600) than among newly diagnosed patients (just under 1,000). Compared with newly diagnosed patients, persistent Graves' disease patients had lower TCR Shannon entropy and fewer highly expanded clones, which suggests clonal expansion.

Library preparation used multiplex PCR. Data came from an Illumina HiSeq 4000. iRepertoire HTBI primers and Arm-PCR amplification of CDR3 regions were used to construct TCR beta libraries. PCR products were gel purified before sequencing. The original pipeline was this. A total of some 65 TRBV and more than twelve TRBJ segments were identified across samples and were used for gene usage analysis of CDR3 amino acid clonotypes. COPE and FqMerger were used to merge filtered high-quality paired reads into contigs. Contigs were aligned with BLAST to IMGT TRBV, TRBD and TRBJ reference genes, and CDR3 was defined per IMGT. Highly expanded clones were defined as clonotypes with a frequency above 0.1%. Shannon entropy served as the measure of repertoire diversity, while the Gini coefficient captured V-J evenness. Public clonotypes were defined as clonotypes shared by more than one individual. TCRdb redid the processing of the public reads, applying fastp at Q25 and MiXCR, and retained in-frame beta chains. Each entry merges the rows of one CDR3 protein and shows their most common DNA and genes. In this record, the V and J calls reflect TCRdb's handling and not the investigators' own analysis. A total of hundreds of thousands of distinct CDR3 sequences appear in this sample, about 32% of them only once. About 40% of the sample is taken by the ten largest.

V lost 5 bases and J lost 5 bases; the stretch between them is 12 bases long. From the germline V gene, CDR1 is SGHTA and CDR2 is FQGNSA. The CDR3 contains 13 residues, cysteine and phenylalanine counted. The only DNA kept is the CDR3, 39 bases in frame from the first base. The sample's time point label is to be understood as: persistent/refractory GD, antithyroid drugs over 5 years with positive TRAb. For both TCR sequencing and RNA sequencing, RNA was extracted from PBMCs using TRIzol. The diagnosis of Graves' disease was made according to American Thyroid Association guidelines. Patients for the study were recruited at an endocrinology department in Xi'an, China. Each patient gave 9 to 10 milliliters of peripheral blood, collected in an EDTA anticoagulant tube. Ficoll Paque Plus density gradient separation was used to isolate PBMCs, and no further T cell sorting was performed. An Agilent 2100 Bioanalyzer and agarose gel were used to check RNA quality, while a NanoDrop 2000 measured RNA concentration.

The starting material was peripheral blood mononuclear cells (PBMCs), obtained when the disease was refractory, from a patient treated with antithyroid drugs. The TCR was taken from a female donor with Graves disease. The sequence joins TRBV7-2 to TRBJ1-2, and the D gene may be TRBD1, 5 bases matching. The CDR3 is CASSNDRSYGYTF. DNA sequence: TGTGCCAGCAGCAACGACAGATCGTATGGCTACACCTTC.